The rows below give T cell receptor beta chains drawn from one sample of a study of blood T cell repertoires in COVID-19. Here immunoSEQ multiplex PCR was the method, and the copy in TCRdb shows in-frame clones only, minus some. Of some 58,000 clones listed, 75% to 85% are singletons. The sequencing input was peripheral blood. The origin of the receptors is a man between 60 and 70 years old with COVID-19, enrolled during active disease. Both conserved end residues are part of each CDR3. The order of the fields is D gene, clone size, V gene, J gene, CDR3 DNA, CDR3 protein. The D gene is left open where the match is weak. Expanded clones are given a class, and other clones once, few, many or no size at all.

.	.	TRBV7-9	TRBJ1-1	TGTGCCAGCAGCTTCCAAGGGCGGGACACTGAAGCTTTCTTT	CASSFQGRDTEAFF
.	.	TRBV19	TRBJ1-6	TGTGCCAGTAGTATCCCAGGGAATTCACCCCTCCACTTT	CASSIPGNSPLHF
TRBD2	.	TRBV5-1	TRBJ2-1	TGCGCCAGCAGCTCCGGTAGTAGCGGGAGCAATGAGCAGTTCTTC	CASSSGSSGSNEQFF
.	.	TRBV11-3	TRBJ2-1	TGTGCCAGCAGCTTCTCCGCGGATGCGAAGATCCATTACAATGAGCAGTTCTTC	CASSFSADAKIHYNEQFF
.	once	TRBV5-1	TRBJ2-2	TGCGCCAGCAGCCAGACAGCGCCCGGGGAGCTGTTTTTT	CASSQTAPGELFF
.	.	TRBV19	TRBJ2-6	TGTGCCAGTAGTTCCCTCAGGGGGGCTGGGGCCAACGTCCTGACTTTC	CASSSLRGAGANVLTF
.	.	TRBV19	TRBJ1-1	TGTGCCAGTAGTATAGGACAACTGAACACTGAAGCTTTCTTT	CASSIGQLNTEAFF
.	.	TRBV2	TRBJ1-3	TGTGCCAGCAGGGTAGGGACTCTTTCCGGAAACACCATATATTTT	CASRVGTLSGNTIYF
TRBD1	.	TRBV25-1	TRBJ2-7	TGTGCCAGCAGTGACACAGGGGGCCACGAGCAGTACTTC	CASSDTGGHEQYF
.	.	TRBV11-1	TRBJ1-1	TGTGCCAGCAGCGCACAGATCATGAACACTGAAGCTTTCTTT	CASSAQIMNTEAFF
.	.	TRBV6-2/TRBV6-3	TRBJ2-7	TGTGCCAGCAGTTACTCGAGTCTCTCAGCGTCGTTCGACGAGCAGTACTTC	CASSYSSLSASFDEQYF
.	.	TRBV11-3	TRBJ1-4	TGTGCCAGCAGCCTAGGAGCAACTAATGAAAAACTGTTTTTT	CASSLGATNEKLFF
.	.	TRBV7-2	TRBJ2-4	TGTGCCAGCAGCTTAGGAGTCGCTGGCAAAAACATTCAGTACTTC	CASSLGVAGKNIQYF
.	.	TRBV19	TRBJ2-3	TGTGCCAGTAGTTTGGGAGTTAGCACAGATACGCAGTATTTT	CASSLGVSTDTQYF
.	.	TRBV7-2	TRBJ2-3	TGTGCCAGCAGCTTTGGACGGGGTAGCACAGATACGCAGTATTTT	CASSFGRGSTDTQYF
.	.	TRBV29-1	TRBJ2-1	TGCAGCGTTGACTTAGAAAATTACAATGAGCAGTTCTTC	CSVDLENYNEQFF
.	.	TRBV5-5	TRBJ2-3	TGTGCCAGCAGCTTACCCTCCGTCCAGGTTCGAAGAGATACGCAGTATTTT	CASSLPSVQVRRDTQYF
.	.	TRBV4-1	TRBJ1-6	TGCGCCAGCAGCCAAGATGTAGGGGACTCCTATAATTCACCCCTCCACTTT	CASSQDVGDSYNSPLHF
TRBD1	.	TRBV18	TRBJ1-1	TGTGCCAGCTCAGCACAGGGGGTAAGCACTGAAGCTTTCTTT	CASSAQGVSTEAFF
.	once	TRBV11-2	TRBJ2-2	TGTGCCAGCAGCATAGTCACAGGAAGCACCGGGGAGCTGTTTTTT	CASSIVTGSTGELFF
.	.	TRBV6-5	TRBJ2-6	TGTGCCATCCAATCAGGGTTCGGGGCCAACGTCCTGACTTTC	CAIQSGFGANVLTF
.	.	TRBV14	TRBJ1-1	TGTGCCAGCAGCCAAGATATTAGGGGTAGGGCTTTCTTT	CASSQDIRGRAFF
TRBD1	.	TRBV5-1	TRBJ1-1	TGCGCCAGCAGCTTGGAGGGGGCAGCCCTCGCGGCTTTCTTT	CASSLEGAALAAFF
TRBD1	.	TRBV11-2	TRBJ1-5	TGTGCCAGCAGCCCCGGGACAGGCAATCAGCCCCAGCATTTT	CASSPGTGNQPQHF
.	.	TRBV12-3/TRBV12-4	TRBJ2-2	TGTGCCAGCAGCCGTATTACCGGGGAGCTGTTTTTT	CASSRITGELFF
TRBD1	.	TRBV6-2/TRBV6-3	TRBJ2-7	TGTGCCAGCAGCACAGGGGTGGGTGAGCAGTACTTC	CASSTGVGEQYF
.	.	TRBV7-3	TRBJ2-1	TGTGCCAGCAGCTTAACGAGGGACAATGAGCAGTTCTTC	CASSLTRDNEQFF